Each of the 27 T cell receptor beta chains below was sequenced from the same sample in a study of shared clonotypes between healthy human individuals. Data came from immunoSEQ multiplex PCR; TCRdb stores just in-frame clones and leaves some out. The sample includes approximately 2,300,000 clones, approximately 90% of them seen just once. Sequenced material: naive CD4+ T cells from PBMCs. Documented subset: CD45RA+ positively selected. All receptors come from a young man in good health. Some clones in this sample may be carry-over from other donors' samples.

This rearrangement joins TRBV5-1 to TRBJ2-7; no definite D call. Germline V CDR1 and CDR2: SGHRS, YFSETQ. Trimming shortened V by 4 bases and J by 5 bases, and 16 bases separated the two germline ends. The CDR3 length is 14 residues. The DNA for the CDR3 is TGCGCCAGCAGCGTCCGGGCCAATGGGCACGAGCAGTACTTC. This codes for CASSVRANGHEQYF.

The chain links TRBV7-3 to TRBJ2-3; 7 bases agree with TRBD1. This CDR3 contains 16 residues. Germline CDR1 SGHTA, CDR2 FQGTGA. Trimming removed 5 bases from V and 1 base from J; junction bases left unmatched: 9. The DNA of the CDR3 is TGTGCCAGCAGCGATAGCCCCGGACAGGGCACAGATACGCAGTATTTT. Translation: CASSDSPGQGTDTQYF.

The J gene is TRBJ1-2, the V gene TRBV4-3; the match to TRBD1 covers 9 bases. The junction had 3 bases not matched to a gene; V was cut back by 0 bases and J by 7 bases. CDR3 length: 14 amino acids. CDR1 is LGHNA and CDR2 is YSLEER in the germline V gene. The CDR3 nucleotides read TGCGCCAGCAGCCAAGAAGCGACAGGGGGTGGCTACACCTTC. Its translation: CASSQEATGGGYTF.

The rearrangement joins TRBV2 to TRBJ2-4; 7 nucleotides match TRBD2. CDR1 is SNHLY, CDR2 FYNNEI, per germline. The CDR3 runs to 14 residues. V gave up 8 bases and J gave up 3 bases; unmatched junction bases: 7. The chain's CDR3 is CASRAGEVKNIQYF. The CDR3, as DNA: TGTGCCAGCCGGGCGGGAGAGGTCAAAAACATTCAGTACTTC.

The chain's CDR3 is CASSAKGGGTQYF. CDR3 in DNA: TGTGCCAGCAGCGCCAAGGGGGGTGGGACCCAGTACTTC. The chain combines TRBV9 with TRBJ2-5, with D perhaps matching TRBD1 or TRBD2 (6 bases each). Germline V lookup: CDR1 SGDLS, CDR2 YYNGEE. V lost 3 bases and J lost 7, with 13 bases in between. CDR3 size: 13 residues.

The rearrangement links TRBV18 to TRBJ2-4; 10 bases map to TRBD2. The CDR3 totals 16 residues. Looked up from germline, CDR1 is KGHSH and CDR2 is LQKENI. J was trimmed by 4 bases and V by 5 bases; bases with no gene match: 8. The CDR3 bases are TGTGCCAGCTCAGTAACCGGGACTAGCGAAAAAAACATTCAGTACTTC. Protein product: CASSVTGTSEKNIQYF.

V is TRBV29-1 and J is TRBJ2-7; D might be TRBD1 (5 bases). Trimming cost V 4 bases and J 5 bases, with 15 bases left between them. The CDR3 has 13 amino acids. The germline V gene encodes CDR1 SQVTM and CDR2 ANQGSEA. CDR3 in amino acids: CSVVKGARNEQYF. In DNA, the CDR3 is TGCAGCGTTGTCAAAGGGGCGCGGAACGAGCAGTACTTC.

The chain combines TRBV30 with TRBJ1-6; D gene uncertain. CDR1 is GTSNPN, CDR2 SVGIG, per germline (reference sequence). The CDR3 consists of 13 residues. V lost 0 bases to trimming and J lost 10 bases, with 10 bases between them. CDR3 in amino acids: CAWSVEWRSPLHF. The CDR3 nucleotides read TGTGCCTGGAGTGTAGAATGGCGGTCACCCCTCCACTTT.

The chain links TRBV19 to TRBJ1-4, with TRBD1 matching over 8 bases. Germline V gene lookup returns CDR1 LNHDA and CDR2 SQIVND (reference sequence). V shed 2 bases and J 6 bases; nucleotides not matched to a gene: 5. The CDR3 has 15 amino acids. As DNA, the CDR3 is TGTGCCAGTAGTATATCAGGGGGCGGCTATGAAAAACTGTTTTTT. This gives the protein CASSISGGGYEKLFF.

The rearrangement uses TRBV5-4 and TRBJ2-7; 8 bases match TRBD1. Trimming took 3 bases from V and 6 from J; bases not matched to a gene: 5. From germline, CDR1 is SGHNT and CDR2 YYREEE (reference sequence). CDR3 length: 13 residues. The CDR3 DNA is TGTGCCAGCAGCTCCGGACAGGGCGCCGAGCAGTACTTC. This sequence encodes CASSSGQGAEQYF.

The V call is TRBV6-5, the J call TRBJ1-2; 8 bases fit TRBD1. CDR1 and CDR2 (germline): MNHEY, SVGAGI. CDR3 size: 15 residues. V shed 8 bases and J 6 bases; nucleotides not matched to a gene: 14. The CDR3, as DNA: TGTGCCAGCTCGGACAGGGAACTGTCTGGGCATGGCTACACCTTC. Its translation: CASSDRELSGHGYTF.

The chain carries TRBV21-1 and TRBJ2-7; the table's D call of TRBD1 was not tested on the DNA. TRBV21-1 is flagged as a pseudogene. CDR3 size: 15 residues. In DNA form, the CDR3 reads TGTGCCAGCAGCCCGGAGCAGGGACAGACCTACGAGCAGTACTTC. It is translated as CASSPEQGQTYEQYF.

The chain joins TRBV6-1 to TRBJ1-2; unclear D gene. Trimming shortened V by 4 bases and J by 5 bases, and 14 bases separated the two germline ends. The germline gives CDR1 MNHNS, CDR2 SASEGT. This CDR3 region has 14 residues. The CDR3 region is CASSVLDGSYGYTF. The CDR3 DNA is TGTGCCAGCAGTGTTCTGGACGGATCATATGGCTACACCTTC.

As to this clone: Within the sample, other DNA sequences also encode this same CDR3. The rearrangement joins TRBV18 to TRBJ1-4; D uncertain. V was cut by 2 bases and J by 0 bases, with 4 bases left in between. Germline V gene lookup returns CDR1 KGHSH and CDR2 LQKENI. CDR3 length equals 14 residues. The CDR3 region is CASSPTATNEKLFF. DNA of the CDR3: TGTGCCAGCTCACCAACCGCAACTAATGAAAAACTGTTTTTT.

The rearrangement links TRBV27 to TRBJ1-5; a weak D match, TRBD1 (6 bases). The germline gives CDR1 MNHEY, CDR2 SMNVEV (reference sequence). Trimming cost V 6 bases and J 4 bases, with 19 bases left between them. This CDR3 contains 16 residues. The CDR3 region has the DNA TGTGCCAGCAGGCTGCGGTCGGGGGGCGGGAATCAGCCCCAGCATTTT. This encodes CASRLRSGGGNQPQHF.

This chain links TRBV5-6 with TRBJ2-2; D remains ambiguous. Trimming stripped 0 bases from V and 3 bases from J, with 6 bases between. The CDR3 is 14 residues long. The germline V gene encodes CDR1 SGHDT and CDR2 YYEEEE. The CDR3 region is CASSLDSYTGELFF. Here the CDR3 DNA reads TGTGCCAGCAGCTTGGACAGCTACACCGGGGAGCTGTTTTTT.

V usage is TRBV9 and J usage is TRBJ2-2, with D maybe TRBD1 (6 bases). This CDR3 contains 18 residues. Trimming cost V 0 bases and J 6 bases, with 21 bases left between them. CDR1 is SGDLS, CDR2 YYNGEE, per germline. The CDR3 DNA follows: TGTGCCAGCAGCGTAGCTACTGGGGGACATGAGAGATCCGGGGAGCTGTTTTTT. This gives the protein CASSVATGGHERSGELFF.

The rearrangement uses TRBV4-1 and TRBJ2-5; 9 bases map to TRBD2. The ends lost 3 bases at V and 5 bases at J; junction bases unmatched: 13. This CDR3 comprises 17 residues. The germline V gene encodes CDR1 MGHRA and CDR2 YSYEKL. As DNA, the CDR3 is TGCGCCAGCAGCCAGGGCCGGGGCGGGAGGGCCTCGGAGACCCAGTACTTC. Translating gives CASSQGRGGRASETQYF.

V is TRBV7-2 and J is TRBJ2-1, with TRBD1 identical over 9 bases. This CDR3 is 16 amino acids long. The V segment lost 3 bases and the J segment 4 bases; nucleotides outside the gene matches: 7. Germline CDR1 SGHTA, CDR2 FQGNSA. The CDR3 here is CASSFASGQGYNEQFF. The CDR3 DNA reads as TGTGCCAGCAGCTTCGCCTCGGGACAGGGTTACAATGAGCAGTTCTTC.

This clone appeared a single time. The genes are TRBV6-1 and TRBJ2-3, with a weak D call TRBD1 (6 bases). Germline V gene data show CDR1 as MNHNS and CDR2 as SASEGT. The ends were cut back, 4 bases at V and 4 bases at J, with 12 bases in the middle. The CDR3 runs to 14 residues. CDR3 amino acids: CASSATTGSDTQYF. DNA for the CDR3: TGTGCCAGCAGTGCCACTACAGGGTCAGATACGCAGTATTTT.

The J gene is TRBJ1-2, the V gene TRBV18, with D uncertain. Germline CDR1 KGHSH, CDR2 LQKENI. The germline V and J ends were trimmed by 0 bases and 7 bases, with 12 bases remaining between them. The CDR3 runs to 14 residues. The CDR3 here is CASSPPSSASGYTF. CDR3 bases: TGTGCCAGCTCACCACCTTCGAGCGCAAGTGGCTACACCTTC.

This chain connects TRBV7-2 to TRBJ2-1; D gene ambiguous. Trimming cost V 5 bases and J 6 bases, with 11 bases left between them. Germline V gives CDR1 SGHTA, CDR2 FQGNSA. CDR3 length equals 13 residues. The CDR3 nucleotides read TGTGCCAGCAGCGAAACGCCCCGCAATGAGCAGTTCTTC. Translated: CASSETPRNEQFF.

V and J are TRBV7-8 and TRBJ2-5, with D maybe TRBD2 (5 bases). The germline CDR1 and CDR2 sequences are SGHVS and FQNEAQ. Trimming took 1 base from V and 7 from J, leaving 13 bases between them. The CDR3 runs 14 residues. CDR3 DNA sequence: TGTGCCAGCAGCTTAGTTAGATTTGCGGGGACCCAGTACTTC. This encodes CASSLVRFAGTQYF.

This chain connects TRBV27 to TRBJ1-2; D ambiguous. V lost 6 bases, J lost 3 bases, and 11 bases lay in between. The CDR3 runs to 13 residues. Per the germline V gene, CDR1 is MNHEY and CDR2 is SMNVEV (reference sequence). The CDR3 DNA reads TGTGCCAGCAGGCAGGACCCGGACTATGGCTACACCTTC. This sequence encodes CASRQDPDYGYTF.

The chain employs TRBV5-4 and TRBJ2-5; 8 bases match TRBD1. The CDR3 contains 16 residues. CDR1 SGHNT and CDR2 YYREEE come from the germline V gene (reference sequence). The V gene end was trimmed by 1 base and the J gene end by 1 base; junction bases not matched to a gene: 6. The CDR3 spells CASSLTGGGPQETQYF. The CDR3 DNA is TGTGCCAGCAGCTTGACAGGGGGTGGGCCCCAAGAGACCCAGTACTTC.

This sequence joins TRBV5-1 and TRBJ1-1; weak D call: TRBD1 (5 bases). The CDR3 loop spans 14 amino acids. The V and J ends lost 1 base and 4 bases respectively, with 11 bases between them. Germline loops: CDR1 SGHRS, CDR2 YFSETQ. The CDR3 region has the DNA TGCGCCAGCAGCTTGCAGGGAGAGGTCACTGAAGCTTTCTTT. Amino acids: CASSLQGEVTEAFF.

The V gene is TRBV5-1, the J gene TRBJ1-4, with TRBD1 as a possible D gene (5 bases). V was trimmed by 3 bases and J by 4 bases, leaving 10 bases between them. Germline CDR1 is SGHRS and CDR2 is YFSETQ. This CDR3 is built from 14 residues. In nucleotides, the CDR3 is TGCGCCAGCAGCTGGGGACTGCTTAATGAAAAACTGTTTTTT. Encoded protein: CASSWGLLNEKLFF.